The clone carrying this T cell receptor (beta chain) was counted only a few times. Its antigen is as yet unknown. RNA transcripts provided the source from which TCR beta CDR3 regions were amplified. The primer set for the first-round RT-PCR of the TCR CDR3 was HTBI. MiXCR was run by TCRdb on the multiplex PCR reads, yielding one entry per CDR3 protein. The table records some 440,000 distinct CDR3 sequences, approximately 14% of them present only once. V was cut by 0 bases and J by 3 bases, with 18 bases left in between. The CDR3 covers 17 residues. Germline V lookup: CDR1 SGDLS, CDR2 YYNGEE. The data were obtained in a study of T cells in Graves' hyperthyroidism and ophthalmopathy. Study conclusions and caveats: Blood also showed most of the thyroid clonotypes that were expanded above 0.001. A median about 7 months before onset, the model predicted ophthalmopathy.

The clonotype was recovered from a woman aged 18-29 years with Graves' hyperthyroidism. The sequenced material came from blood. V and J are TRBV9 and TRBJ1-1, with no clear D. The CDR3 nucleotides are TGTGCCAGCAGCGTAGGATTGCGAGCAAAAAGGGACACTGAAGCTTTCTTT. It encodes CASSVGLRAKRDTEAFF.